This T cell receptor beta chain originates from a study of T cells after yellow fever vaccination. V was trimmed by 0 bases and J by 4 bases, leaving 14 bases between them. The CDR3 covers 15 residues. CDR1 is DFQATT, CDR2 SNEGSKA, per germline (reference sequence). For this clonotype: What it recognizes is unknown.

MiXCR, run by TCRdb on the 5' RACE reads, gives a single entry per CDR3 protein. The repertoire has 200,000 to 300,000 distinct CDR3 sequences, 3.6% of them found once; the top ten carry around 19%. Regarding the study as a whole: Peaking faster, on day 5 versus 15, the secondary response was nonetheless weaker. Abundant bulk-population clonotypes could contaminate the FACS-sorted repertoires.

Here the sequenced sample was PBMCs, taken 15 days after the yellow fever booster vaccination. The V call is TRBV20-1, the J call TRBJ2-3; possibly TRBD2 for D (7 bases). This receptor was taken from a man aged 18 to 35 who received the YFV17D yellow fever vaccine. DNA for the CDR3: TGCAGTGCTAGAGATTTCGCGGGGGCGGCAGATACGCAGTATTTT. Protein sequence: CSARDFAGAADTQYF.